One sample yielded the 16 T cell receptor beta chains listed below, sequenced in a study of response to subunit inactivated influenza vaccine. Using its own MiXCR run on the RT-PCR reads, TCRdb lists one record per CDR3 protein. The table has hundreds of thousands of distinct CDR3 sequences, about 15% seen once. This sample comprised CD4+ T cells sorted from PBMCs, obtained less than 30 months after vaccination. Receptors originate from a man between 50 and 70 years old who received an inactivated influenza vaccine.

This clonotype has more than one count but fewer than ten. The chain recombines TRBV20-1 with TRBJ2-7, with TRBD1 identical over 7 bases. The CDR3 has 11 amino acids. Germline assignment: CDR1 DFQATT and CDR2 SNEGSKA (reference sequence). The junction had 3 bases not matched to a gene; V was cut back by 8 bases and J by 2 bases. The CDR3 region is CSPGQPYEQYF. The CDR3 coding sequence is TGCAGTCCGGGACAGCCCTACGAGCAGTACTTC.

A single count supports this clonotype. The genes are TRBV16 and TRBJ2-7; D ambiguous. Germline CDR1 and CDR2: KGHSY and FQNENV. The CDR3 spans 15 residues. The V and J ends lost 0 bases and 2 bases respectively, with 11 bases between them. This chain's CDR3 is CASSQSEGGPYEQYF. CDR3 nucleotide sequence: TGTGCCAGCAGCCAATCTGAAGGCGGCCCCTACGAGCAGTACTTC. Drawing the rest from reference TRBV16 and TRBJ2-7, the complete variable domain is GEEVAQTPKHLVRGEGQKAKLYCAPIKGHSYVFWYQQVLKNEFKFLISFQNENVFDETGMPKERFSAKCLPNSPCSLEIQATKLEDSAVYFCASSQSEGGPYEQYFGPGTRLTVT.

This clonotype was seen a handful of times. V is TRBV7-2 and J is TRBJ2-5; D not certain. CDR3 length equals 13 residues. Per germline, CDR1 SGHTA and CDR2 FQGNSA. Trimming took 5 bases from V and 0 from J, leaving 7 bases between them. The CDR3 reads CASSPSYQETQYF. For the CDR3, the DNA is TGTGCCAGCAGCCCGTCTTACCAAGAGACCCAGTACTTC.

This clonotype was seen a handful of times. The chain has TRBV12-3 or TRBV12-4 and TRBJ1-2, with a possible D match to TRBD1 (5 bases). The V gene lost 3 bases and the J gene lost 4 bases, with 12 bases spanning the gap. CDR3 length: 14 amino acids. CDR3 amino acids: CASSFNRLVYGYTF. CDR3 sequence (DNA): TGTGCCAGCAGTTTTAACAGGCTCGTCTATGGCTACACCTTC.

V gene TRBV5-1 combines with J gene TRBJ1-1; D is uncertain. The CDR3 has 15 residues. The V gene's germline CDR1 is SGHRS and CDR2 YFSETQ. The V and J ends lost 5 bases and 0 bases respectively, with 14 bases between them. The CDR3 sequence is CASRVASAVNTEAFF. The CDR3 DNA reads as TGCGCCAGCAGGGTGGCATCCGCGGTGAACACTGAAGCTTTCTTT.

This clonotype has at least ten counts. The chain couples TRBV15 to TRBJ1-3; D is ambiguous. The CDR3 loop spans 13 amino acids. V dropped 3 bases and J dropped 3 bases, with 6 bases sitting between them. Germline CDR1 and CDR2: LNHNV and YYDKDF (reference sequence). The CDR3 nucleotides read TGTGCCACCAGCAGTTCCGGTGGAAACACCATATATTTT. Its protein product is CATSSSGGNTIYF.

This clonotype was seen at least ten times. The chain links TRBV5-1 to TRBJ2-1; perhaps TRBD2 as D (6 bases). V lost 0 bases and J lost 2, with 9 bases in between. CDR1 and CDR2 from the germline V gene are SGHRS and YFSETQ. CDR3 size: 15 residues. The CDR3 nucleotides are TGCGCCAGCAGCTTGGGTATAGCGGCCTACAATGAGCAGTTCTTC. It yields the protein CASSLGIAAYNEQFF.

This clonotype appeared many times. The V gene is TRBV29-1, the J gene TRBJ2-3; possibly TRBD2 for D (6 bases). V lost 4 bases, J lost 2 bases, and 10 bases lay in between. Germline V gene sequence: CDR1 SQVTM, CDR2 ANQGSEA. This CDR3 is 13 amino acids long. CDR3 protein: CSVGGVYTDTQYF. The DNA of the CDR3 is TGCAGCGTTGGCGGGGTGTACACAGATACGCAGTATTTT.

The V gene is TRBV7-8, the J gene TRBJ2-1; 13 nucleotides agree with TRBD2. V lost 2 bases, J lost 6 bases, and 7 bases stayed unmatched. The CDR3 is 17 amino acids. The germline gives CDR1 SGHVS, CDR2 FQNEAQ. The CDR3 spells CASSLPGTSGAPNEQFF. CDR3 DNA sequence: TGTGCCAGCAGCTTACCCGGGACTAGCGGGGCCCCCAATGAGCAGTTCTTC.

This clonotype appeared a few times. The rearrangement uses TRBV6-1 and TRBJ2-3; 9 bases agree with TRBD2. V dropped 5 bases and J dropped 4; count of bases not matched to a gene: 10. This CDR3 has 16 amino acids. In germline, CDR1 is MNHNS, CDR2 SASEGT. CDR3 amino acids: CASSQLGRGGPDTQYF. As DNA, the CDR3 is TGTGCCAGCAGTCAGTTGGGGCGGGGGGGCCCAGATACGCAGTATTTT.

V gene TRBV7-2 combines with J gene TRBJ2-7; the D gene is possibly TRBD2 (6 bases). This CDR3 region has 13 residues. Germline assignment: CDR1 SGHTA and CDR2 FQGNSA. V dropped 3 bases and J dropped 4 bases, with 10 bases sitting between them. CDR3 in amino acids: CASSLGREYEQYF. The CDR3 DNA is TGTGCCAGCAGCTTGGGGCGGGAATACGAGCAGTACTTC.

This clonotype was detected ten times or more. The V and J genes are TRBV7-9 and TRBJ2-1; D gene unclear. Trimming left V 2 bases short and J 3 bases short, with 2 bases between. Germline-derived CDR1 and CDR2 are SEHNR and FQNEAQ (reference sequence). The CDR3 has 12 residues. CDR3 DNA: TGTGCCAGCAGCTTAAACTACAATGAGCAGTTCTTC. This encodes CASSLNYNEQFF.

The chain recombines TRBV20-1 with TRBJ2-1, with TRBD2 identical over 9 bases. V was pared by 3 bases and J by 7 bases, with 16 bases of the junction left unmatched. Germline values: CDR1 DFQATT, CDR2 SNEGSKA (reference sequence). This CDR3 is 17 amino acids long. The CDR3 reads CSASGGAGTSFPNEQFF. In nucleotides, the CDR3 is TGCAGTGCTAGTGGGGGCGCCGGGACTAGCTTCCCAAATGAGCAGTTCTTC.

The chain couples TRBV25-1 to TRBJ1-3; 8 positions agree with TRBD1. V was pared by 5 bases and J by 4 bases, with 10 bases of the junction left unmatched. The germline gives CDR1 MGHDK, CDR2 SYGVNS. The CDR3 is 16 amino acids. The CDR3 is CASSTSDRDRGNTIYF. In DNA, the CDR3 is TGTGCCAGCAGTACCTCAGACCGGGACAGGGGAAACACCATATATTTT. Based on the CDR3 plus reference TRBV25-1 and TRBJ1-3, the full variable domain is EADIYQTPRYLVIGTGKKITLECSQTMGHDKMYWYQQDPGMELHLIHYSYGVNSTEKGDLSSESTVSRIRTEHFPLTLESARPSHTSQYLCASSTSDRDRGNTIYFGEGSWLTVV.

In its sample, this clonotype was seen a few times. The gene calls are TRBV12-3 or TRBV12-4 and TRBJ1-5, with unresolved D. The CDR3 runs 14 residues. V lost 2 bases, J lost 1 base, and 6 bases lay in between. Here the CDR3 reads CASSLMYSNQPQHF. For the CDR3, the DNA is TGTGCCAGCAGTTTAATGTACAGCAATCAGCCCCAGCATTTT.

The V and J genes are TRBV20-1 and TRBJ1-6; 11 nucleotides align to TRBD1. This CDR3 spans 17 amino acids. Germline V gene data show CDR1 as DFQATT and CDR2 as SNEGSKA (reference sequence). V lost 4 bases, J lost 1 base, and 6 bases stayed unmatched. The CDR3 loop is CSATGTGGGSYNSPLHF. In DNA, the CDR3 is TGCAGTGCTACCGGGACAGGGGGGGGATCCTATAATTCACCCCTCCACTTT.